The clone carrying this TCR beta chain was seen ten or more times. Unique molecular identifiers were used to barcode this TCRbeta library. TCRdb re-analysed the PCR reads in MiXCR, keeping a single row per CDR3 protein. This sample yields 90,000 to 130,000 distinct CDR3 sequences, of which 10% are seen a single time; about 7.3% belongs to the top ten. This sample is drawn from a study of T-cell reconstitution after alpha-beta-depleted transplantation in children. CDR1 is SGHRS, CDR2 YFSETQ, per germline. The V segment lost 3 bases and the J segment 0 bases; nucleotides outside the gene matches: 2. This CDR3 is built from 17 residues.

The source material was PBMCs from the stem cell graft donor, sampled from the stem cell graft. This clonotype originated in a human donor who donated a stem cell graft to a child with acute lymphoblastic leukemia. This chain joins TRBV5-1 and TRBJ2-1; 14 bases line up with TRBD2. CDR3 amino acids: CASSSTSGRASYNEQFF. The CDR3 bases are TGCGCCAGCAGCTCGACTAGCGGGAGGGCCTCCTACAATGAGCAGTTCTTC.